One sample yielded the 11 T cell receptor beta chains listed below, sequenced in a study of PD-L1 blockade in urothelial cancer. Generated by immunoSEQ multiplex PCR, the TCRdb table keeps only in-frame clones and is missing some. Among some 75,000 clones, less than 95% were seen once, and the ten largest hold about 0.94%. Sample time point: peripheral blood 6 weeks after treatment start. This specimen was PBMCs, taken around atezolizumab (anti-PD-L1) treatment. The receptors come from an elderly woman with urothelial cancer.

The rearrangement joins TRBV19 to TRBJ2-6, with 10 bases matching TRBD1. The CDR3 is made up of 22 amino acids. The V gene end was trimmed by 6 bases and the J gene end by 1 base; junction bases not matched to a gene: 21. Per germline, CDR1 LNHDA and CDR2 SQIVND (reference sequence). The CDR3 DNA sequence: TGTGCCAGTAGCACAACCGGGACAGGGGCCCATAGGCATCTATCTGGGGCCAACGTCCTGACTTTC. Translation gives CASSTTGTGAHRHLSGANVLTF.

The gene calls are TRBV27 and TRBJ1-1; a weak D match, TRBD1 (6 bases). The germline V and J ends were trimmed by 6 bases and 1 base, with 18 bases remaining between them. Germline assignment: CDR1 MNHEY and CDR2 SMNVEV (reference sequence). CDR3 size: 16 residues. CDR3 DNA: TGTGCCAGCAGCCCACGGGGGGCGAGGGAGAACACTGAAGCTTTCTTT. This encodes CASSPRGARENTEAFF.

V is TRBV18 and J is TRBJ1-5; D possibly corresponds to TRBD1 (6 bases). V was shortened by 3 bases and J by 6 bases, with 18 bases between the two germline ends. Germline V gives CDR1 KGHSH, CDR2 LQKENI. There are 16 residues in the CDR3. The CDR3 coding sequence is TGTGCCAGCTCACCTACAGGGAAGGCCGGTACTCAGCCCCAGCATTTT. Its protein product is CASSPTGKAGTQPQHF.

V gene TRBV9 combines with J gene TRBJ2-1; D ambiguous. CDR1 and CDR2 (germline): SGDLS, YYNGEE. The CDR3 spans 13 residues. The ends were cut back, 2 bases at V and 9 bases at J, with 12 bases in the middle. Here the CDR3 DNA reads TGTGCCAGCAGCGTTGAACCGGCTAGTGAGCAGTTCTTC. Protein product: CASSVEPASEQFF.

This chain joins TRBV25-1 and TRBJ1-1; D is ambiguous. V lost 6 bases to trimming and J lost 4 bases, with 15 bases between them. The CDR3 length is 14 residues. Per the germline V gene, CDR1 is MGHDK and CDR2 is SYGVNS. The CDR3 reads CASSKTVEGTEAFF. In DNA form, the CDR3 reads TGTGCCAGCAGCAAGACCGTCGAGGGCACTGAAGCTTTCTTT.

The V and J genes are TRBV5-1 and TRBJ2-1; 7 positions match TRBD2. V shed 5 bases and J 1 base; nucleotides not matched to a gene: 6. This CDR3 is built from 15 residues. Germline loops: CDR1 SGHRS, CDR2 YFSETQ. CDR3 DNA sequence: TGCGCCAGCAGATCTAGCGGTACATCCTACAATGAGCAGTTCTTC. Translation gives CASRSSGTSYNEQFF. Complete variable domain (other parts from reference TRBV5-1 and TRBJ2-1): KAGVTQTPRYLIKTRGQQVTLSCSPISGHRSVSWYQQTPGQGLQFLFEYFSETQRNKGNFPGRFSGRQFSNSRSEMNVSTLELGDSALYLCASRSSGTSYNEQFFGPGTRLTVL.

The rearrangement links TRBV28 to TRBJ2-7; tentative D call: TRBD1 (5 bases). This CDR3 region has 14 residues. Deletions cut 3 bases from V and 0 bases from J, with 9 bases between. CDR1 is MDHEN, CDR2 SYDVKM, per germline. The CDR3 bases are TGTGCCAGCAGTTTGGTAGGGGACTCCTACGAGCAGTACTTC. Protein sequence: CASSLVGDSYEQYF.

The CDR3 coding sequence is TGTGCCAGCAGCTACCTAGCGGGAGGGTATGAGCAGTTCTTC. Amino acid sequence: CASSYLAGGYEQFF. This chain uses TRBV7-9 with TRBJ2-1; 12 bases map to TRBD2. The CDR3 length is 14 residues. The J segment lost 8 bases and the V segment lost 4 bases, leaving 3 bases of the junction unmatched. Germline assignment: CDR1 SEHNR and CDR2 FQNEAQ (reference sequence).

The V and J genes are TRBV2 and TRBJ2-3; TRBD1 matches at 10 bases. Unmatched junction bases numbered 6, after V lost 7 bases and J lost 2 bases. Germline CDR1 SNHLY, CDR2 FYNNEI. The CDR3 consists of 15 residues. CDR3 sequence reads: CASIGTGAHTDTQYF. CDR3 bases: TGTGCCAGCATCGGGACAGGGGCACACACAGATACGCAGTATTTT.

The rearrangement joins TRBV27 to TRBJ1-1; D is uncertain. The germline V gene encodes CDR1 MNHEY and CDR2 SMNVEV (reference sequence). Trimming removed 0 bases from V and 7 bases from J, with 9 bases in between. This CDR3 has 13 amino acids. The CDR3 region is CASSLSAGLEAFF. CDR3 sequence (DNA): TGTGCCAGCAGTTTATCGGCAGGACTTGAAGCTTTCTTT.

This chain connects TRBV6-6 to TRBJ2-3; D is possibly TRBD2 (5 bases). There are 11 residues in the CDR3. V lost 8 bases, J lost 9 bases, and 12 bases lay in between. Germline V gene lookup returns CDR1 MNHNY and CDR2 SVGAGI (reference sequence). The CDR3 spells CASGAGETQYF. Here the CDR3 DNA reads TGTGCCAGCGGTGCCGGGGAAACGCAGTATTTT.